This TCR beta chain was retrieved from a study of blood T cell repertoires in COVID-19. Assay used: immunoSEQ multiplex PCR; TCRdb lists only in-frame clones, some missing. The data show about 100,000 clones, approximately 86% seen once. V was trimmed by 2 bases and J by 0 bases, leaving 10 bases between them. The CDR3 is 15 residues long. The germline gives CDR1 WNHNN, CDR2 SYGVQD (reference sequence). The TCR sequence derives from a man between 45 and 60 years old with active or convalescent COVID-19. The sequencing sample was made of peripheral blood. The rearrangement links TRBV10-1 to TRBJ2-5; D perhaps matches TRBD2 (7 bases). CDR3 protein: CASSEGGGNQETQYF. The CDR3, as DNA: TGCGCCAGCAGTGAGGGGGGGGGCAACCAAGAGACCCAGTACTTC.